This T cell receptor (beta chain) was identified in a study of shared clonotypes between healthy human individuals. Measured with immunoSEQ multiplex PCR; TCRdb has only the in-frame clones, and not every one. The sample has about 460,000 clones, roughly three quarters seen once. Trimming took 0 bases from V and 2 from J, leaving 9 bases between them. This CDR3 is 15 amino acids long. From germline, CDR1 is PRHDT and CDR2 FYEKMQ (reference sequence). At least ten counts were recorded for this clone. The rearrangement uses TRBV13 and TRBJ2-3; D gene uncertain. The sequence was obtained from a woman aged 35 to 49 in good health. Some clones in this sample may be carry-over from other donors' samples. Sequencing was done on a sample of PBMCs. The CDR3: CASSLGGSFTDTQYF. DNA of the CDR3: TGTGCCAGCAGCTTAGGGGGGTCTTTCACAGATACGCAGTATTTT.